Below are 21 T cell receptor beta chains sequenced from a single sample in a study of PD-1 blockade in classical Hodgkin lymphoma. Clones were sequenced by immunoSEQ multiplex PCR, and TCRdb holds only the in-frame ones, with some missing. In the table there are tens of thousands of clones, around 90% of which are singletons. Documented time point: cycle 4 day 1 (C4D1), after 5 to 7 weeks of nivolumab. Every patient had relapsed following autologous stem cell transplantation, and cohorts differed in brentuximab vedotin exposure. Sequenced here: peripheral blood mononuclear cells (PBMCs), sampled before the fourth cycle of nivolumab. The receptors here all came from a human donor with classical Hodgkin lymphoma.

V usage is TRBV28 and J usage is TRBJ2-7, with 10 bases identical to TRBD1. V lost 6 bases, J lost 6 bases, and 14 bases stayed unmatched. The CDR3 spans 16 residues. The V gene's germline CDR1 is MDHEN and CDR2 SYDVKM. CDR3 in amino acids: CASSQAGQGVAFEQYF. The CDR3 region has the DNA TGTGCCAGCAGCCAGGCCGGACAGGGGGTAGCGTTCGAGCAGTACTTC.

This chain uses TRBV7-6 with TRBJ2-2; 7 positions match TRBD2. CDR3 length: 13 residues. Trimming took 3 bases from V and 6 from J; bases not matched to a gene: 1. CDR1 and CDR2 (germline): SGHVS, FNYEAQ. CDR3 amino acids: CASSFRGAGELFF. The CDR3 region has the DNA TGTGCCAGCAGCTTCCGGGGGGCCGGGGAGCTGTTTTTT.

This chain joins TRBV7-3 and TRBJ2-1; D is unclear. V dropped 0 bases and J dropped 6 bases, with 12 bases sitting between them. Germline-derived CDR1 and CDR2 are SGHTA and FQGTGA. The CDR3 runs to 15 residues. The CDR3 loop reads CASSLTRGRVNEQFF. The CDR3 nucleotides are TGTGCCAGCAGCTTAACCAGAGGTCGGGTCAATGAGCAGTTCTTC.

V gene TRBV28 combines with J gene TRBJ1-2; TRBD1 matches 9 bases. Unmatched junction bases numbered 10, after V lost 6 bases and J lost 5 bases. CDR1 and CDR2 (germline): MDHEN, SYDVKM. There are 15 residues in the CDR3. In DNA form, the CDR3 reads TGTGCCAGCAGCACCGCCGGGACAGGGTGGTATGGCTACACCTTC. As protein: CASSTAGTGWYGYTF.

The chain recombines TRBV5-6 with TRBJ1-2; 7 nucleotides match TRBD1. The germline V gene has CDR1 SGHDT and CDR2 YYEEEE. CDR3 length equals 16 residues. V lost 0 bases, J lost 1 base, and 6 bases stayed unmatched. The CDR3 reads CASSLDGTVRNYGYTF. The CDR3 DNA reads as TGTGCCAGCAGCTTGGACGGGACAGTGCGTAACTATGGCTACACCTTC.

The chain joins TRBV7-6 to TRBJ2-6; maybe TRBD1 (5 bases). V lost 2 bases, J lost 1 base, and 15 bases lay in between. Germline lookup yields CDR1 SGHVS and CDR2 FNYEAQ. CDR3 size: 18 residues. CDR3 loop: CASSLRAGWSSGANVLTF. The CDR3 region has the DNA TGTGCCAGCAGCTTAAGGGCAGGGTGGAGTTCTGGGGCCAACGTCCTGACTTTC.

This clone was seen a single time. This rearrangement joins TRBV6-4 to TRBJ2-5, with D tentatively TRBD2 (7 bases). CDR3 length equals 15 residues. Trimming removed 8 bases from V and 4 bases from J, with 20 bases in between. Germline V lookup: CDR1 MRHNA, CDR2 SNTAGT. CDR3 DNA sequence: TGTGCCAGCTTCTTTACTAGCGCGGGGGCAGAGACCCAGTACTTC. This sequence encodes CASFFTSAGAETQYF.

The V call is TRBV9, the J call TRBJ2-7; 7 nucleotides align to TRBD1. Germline lookup yields CDR1 SGDLS and CDR2 YYNGEE. CDR3 length: 14 residues. J was trimmed by 5 bases and V by 0 bases; bases with no gene match: 5. Here the CDR3 reads CASSVVEGANEQYF. CDR3 DNA sequence: TGTGCCAGCAGCGTAGTCGAGGGGGCGAACGAGCAGTACTTC.

This chain connects TRBV10-2 to TRBJ2-2; unclear D gene. The CDR3 is made up of 12 amino acids. V was trimmed by 5 bases and J by 9 bases, leaving 10 bases between them. The germline gives CDR1 WSHSY, CDR2 SAAADI. DNA for the CDR3: TGCGCCAGCAGTCAACCTATCCGGGAGCTGTTTTTT. Translated: CASSQPIRELFF.

The chain couples TRBV5-1 to TRBJ2-1, with D perhaps TRBD2 (5 bases). The germline V gene encodes CDR1 SGHRS and CDR2 YFSETQ. The CDR3 is 13 amino acids. Trimming cost V 2 bases and J 5 bases, with 8 bases left between them. The CDR3 DNA follows: TGCGCCAGCAGCTTACGGGGTAACAATGAGCAGTTCTTC. Its translation: CASSLRGNNEQFF. The complete variable domain, with remaining parts taken from reference TRBV5-1 and TRBJ2-1, reads KAGVTQTPRYLIKTRGQQVTLSCSPISGHRSVSWYQQTPGQGLQFLFEYFSETQRNKGNFPGRFSGRQFSNSRSEMNVSTLELGDSALYLCASSLRGNNEQFFGPGTRLTVL.

The J gene is TRBJ2-5, the V gene TRBV7-9; D is unresolved. The germline CDR1 and CDR2 sequences are SEHNR and FQNEAQ (reference sequence). The germline V and J ends were trimmed by 3 bases and 4 bases, with 6 bases remaining between them. This CDR3 spans 12 amino acids. Written as DNA, the CDR3 is TGTGCCAGCAGCTTTAGAGGAGAGACCCAGTACTTC. This gives the protein CASSFRGETQYF.

This chain uses TRBV9 with TRBJ2-5, with a possible D match to TRBD2 (7 bases). The CDR3 totals 13 residues. The germline V and J ends were trimmed by 4 bases and 4 bases, with 11 bases remaining between them. The germline CDR1 and CDR2 sequences are SGDLS and YYNGEE. CDR3 sequence: CASSSGGPETQYF. The DNA for the CDR3 is TGTGCCAGCAGCTCCGGGGGGCCAGAGACCCAGTACTTC.

The rearrangement uses TRBV28 and TRBJ2-2; D may be TRBD1 or TRBD2 (5 bases each). In germline, CDR1 is MDHEN, CDR2 SYDVKM. The CDR3 has 14 amino acids. V gave up 2 bases and J gave up 6 bases, with 10 bases separating them. DNA of the CDR3: TGTGCCAGCAGTTTAGGGGGTGTCGCCGGGGAGCTGTTTTTT. Encoded protein: CASSLGGVAGELFF.

The chain has TRBV7-9 and TRBJ1-6; D is ambiguous. The V gene lost 4 bases and the J gene lost 7 bases, with 8 bases spanning the gap. This CDR3 is 13 amino acids long. Looked up from germline, CDR1 is SEHNR and CDR2 is FQNEAQ (reference sequence). The CDR3 sequence: CASSSDMNSPLHF. Here the CDR3 DNA reads TGTGCCAGCAGCTCCGATATGAATTCACCCCTCCACTTT.

The CDR3 reads CASSVGAGNTEAFF. CDR3 nucleotide sequence: TGTGCCAGTAGTGTGGGGGCGGGAAACACTGAAGCTTTCTTT. The chain recombines TRBV28 with TRBJ1-1; D is possibly TRBD1 (6 bases). V lost 9 bases, J lost 2 bases, and 16 bases lay in between. Germline V gene sequence: CDR1 MDHEN, CDR2 SYDVKM. The CDR3 spans 14 residues.

With respect to this clone: Other DNA sequences in the same sample also yield this CDR3. The rearrangement uses TRBV2 and TRBJ2-2; perhaps TRBD2 as D (5 bases). Germline loops: CDR1 SNHLY, CDR2 FYNNEI. This CDR3 is 14 amino acids long. V was trimmed by 7 bases and J by 8 bases, leaving 17 bases between them. The CDR3 sequence is CASKEVGSTGELFF. CDR3 DNA: TGTGCCAGCAAGGAGGTAGGGAGTACTGGGGAGCTGTTTTTT.

The chain links TRBV2 to TRBJ1-4, with D tentatively TRBD1 (5 bases). Germline loops: CDR1 SNHLY, CDR2 FYNNEI. This CDR3 is built from 13 residues. Trimming removed 8 bases at V and 7 bases at J, with 14 bases between. In DNA, the CDR3 is TGTGCCAGCGGGGGTCGAGGAGGTGAAAAACTGTTTTTT. This codes for CASGGRGGEKLFF.

The gene calls are TRBV5-1 and TRBJ2-1, with 11 bases lining up with TRBD2. The ends lost 0 bases at V and 5 bases at J; junction bases unmatched: 4. The germline gives CDR1 SGHRS, CDR2 YFSETQ. The CDR3 length is 16 residues. The CDR3 DNA sequence: TGCGCCAGCAGCTTGGATCTAGCGGGGGGCCACAATGAGCAGTTCTTC. Protein sequence: CASSLDLAGGHNEQFF. The full variable domain, in which reference TRBV5-1 and TRBJ2-1 provide the parts outside the CDR3, is KAGVTQTPRYLIKTRGQQVTLSCSPISGHRSVSWYQQTPGQGLQFLFEYFSETQRNKGNFPGRFSGRQFSNSRSEMNVSTLELGDSALYLCASSLDLAGGHNEQFFGPGTRLTVL.

This clone was counted once. The chain has TRBV6-1 and TRBJ2-7; unclear D gene. CDR3 size: 14 residues. The germline V and J ends were trimmed by 7 bases and 5 bases, with 18 bases remaining between them. CDR1 MNHNS and CDR2 SASEGT come from the germline V gene. As DNA, the CDR3 is TGTGCCAGCACCCATAAATGGTCCAGCCACGAGCAGTACTTC. It encodes CASTHKWSSHEQYF.

The table lists this clone with a count of one. The chain joins TRBV5-1 to TRBJ2-5; TRBD1 matches at 8 bases. Per the germline V gene, CDR1 is SGHRS and CDR2 is YFSETQ. V shed 4 bases and J 1 base; nucleotides not matched to a gene: 9. CDR3 size: 16 residues. The CDR3 DNA is TGCGCCAGCAGCCAGGGGGCTGACAACCGCCAAGAGACCCAGTACTTC. This translates into CASSQGADNRQETQYF.

The chain links TRBV28 to TRBJ1-5, with 10 bases fitting TRBD1. Trimming took 4 bases from V and 7 from J; bases not matched to a gene: 4. Germline V gene lookup returns CDR1 MDHEN and CDR2 SYDVKM. The CDR3 is made up of 14 amino acids. The CDR3 DNA sequence: TGTGCCAGCAGTTACCGACAGGGGGCGCAGCCCCAGCATTTT. Protein sequence: CASSYRQGAQPQHF.